The 16 T cell receptor beta chains listed next were all sequenced from one sample in a study of vaccination effects on CD4 cells after COVID-19. Under the ViraFEST assay, PBMC were stimulated with viral peptide pools so that antigen-specific CD4+ T cells expanded. Sequencing was performed afterwards. Following an approximately 11-day culture, CD4+ T cells were purified. Each participant was administered two doses of either the BNT162b2 or the mRNA-1273 vaccine. Data came from immunoSEQ multiplex PCR; TCRdb stores just in-frame clones and leaves some out. This sample has 30,000 to 35,000 clones, with roughly 82% found just once. Their antigens are not known. The specimen was CD4+ T cells from PBMCs cultured with HCoV-NL63 spike peptides, collected after COVID-19 vaccination. Receptors originate from a human donor who received a COVID-19 vaccine. Some clones in this sample may be carry-over from other donors' samples.

This chain joins TRBV5-8 and TRBJ1-5; 8 nucleotides agree with TRBD1. V shed 4 bases, J shed 9 bases, and the junction held 12 bases outside the gene matches. The CDR3 runs 15 residues. Per germline, CDR1 SGHTS and CDR2 YDEGEE. The CDR3 sequence is CASSLNPTGAVPQHF. In DNA form, the CDR3 reads TGTGCCAGCAGCCTAAACCCGACAGGGGCGGTGCCCCAGCATTTT. Using reference TRBV5-8 and TRBJ1-5 for the parts outside the CDR3, the full variable domain is EAGVTQSPTHLIKTRGQQATLRCSPISGHTSVYWYQQALGLGLQFLLWYDEGEERNRGNFPPRFSGRQFPNYSSELNVNALELEDSALYLCASSLNPTGAVPQHFGDGTRLSIL.

This chain joins TRBV27 and TRBJ1-1; D remains unclear. V dropped 0 bases and J dropped 3 bases, with 8 bases sitting between them. In germline, CDR1 is MNHEY, CDR2 SMNVEV (reference sequence). The CDR3 spans 14 residues. DNA for the CDR3: TGTGCCAGCAGTTTATCTGGGTGGGACACTGAAGCTTTCTTT. Translated, it gives CASSLSGWDTEAFF.

V and J are TRBV5-1 and TRBJ1-4; D unclear. Germline V lookup: CDR1 SGHRS, CDR2 YFSETQ. The V gene lost 0 bases and the J gene lost 4 bases, with 7 bases spanning the gap. CDR3 size: 14 residues. The CDR3, as DNA: TGCGCCAGCAGCTTGGGTCACGGTAATGAAAAACTGTTTTTT. Translating it yields CASSLGHGNEKLFF.

The V and J genes are TRBV29-1 and TRBJ1-5; D is ambiguous. Trimming pared 7 bases from V and 2 bases from J, leaving 9 bases between. CDR3 length equals 12 residues. Germline V gene sequence: CDR1 SQVTM, CDR2 ANQGSEA. CDR3 sequence reads: CSAVWGNQPQHF. The CDR3 region has the DNA TGCAGCGCCGTTTGGGGCAATCAGCCCCAGCATTTT.

This clone has only a few counts. The CDR3 DNA reads as TGTGCCAGCACCCCGGGCGACAGGGTAGGATCACCCCTCCACTTT. Translating gives CASTPGDRVGSPLHF. The chain links TRBV2 to TRBJ1-6; TRBD1 matches at 7 bases. The CDR3 consists of 15 residues. Germline V gene lookup returns CDR1 SNHLY and CDR2 FYNNEI. Losses at the gene ends were 7 bases for V and 10 bases for J; bases not matched to a gene: 13.

The chain recombines TRBV7-8 with TRBJ1-1; D unclear. The CDR3 spans 16 residues. V gave up 1 base and J gave up 5 bases, with 17 bases separating them. Germline-derived CDR1 and CDR2 are SGHVS and FQNEAQ. Here the CDR3 DNA reads TGTGCCAGCAGCTTAGGTTTCGGGGATCGGAGTACTGAAGCTTTCTTT. It translates to CASSLGFGDRSTEAFF.

This clone showed up just a few times. This chain joins TRBV6-1 and TRBJ1-5, with 9 bases matching TRBD1. The V gene's germline CDR1 is MNHNS and CDR2 SASEGT. V lost 4 bases, J lost 0 bases, and 4 bases stayed unmatched. The length of the CDR3 is 16 residues. The CDR3 protein is CASSAPDRGSNQPQHF. The CDR3 DNA reads as TGTGCCAGCAGTGCCCCGGACAGGGGTAGCAATCAGCCCCAGCATTTT.

This chain joins TRBV6-5 and TRBJ1-1; TRBD1 aligns across 9 bases. The CDR3 extends over 15 amino acids. Germline V CDR1 and CDR2: MNHEY, SVGAGI. V dropped 6 bases and J dropped 4; count of bases not matched to a gene: 9. The CDR3, as DNA: TGTGCCAGCAGCGCAAAACAGGGGGCGGGCACTGAAGCTTTCTTT. It specifies CASSAKQGAGTEAFF.

CDR3 bases: TGCGCCAGCAGCCCAACTACAGGGGCGAATCAGCCCCAGCATTTT. This sequence encodes CASSPTTGANQPQHF. The rearrangement joins TRBV5-1 to TRBJ1-5, with 7 bases fitting TRBD1. From germline, CDR1 is SGHRS and CDR2 YFSETQ. The CDR3 length is 15 residues. The V segment lost 4 bases and the J segment 4 bases; nucleotides outside the gene matches: 8. The variable domain in full, completed from reference TRBV5-1 and TRBJ1-5, reads KAGVTQTPRYLIKTRGQQVTLSCSPISGHRSVSWYQQTPGQGLQFLFEYFSETQRNKGNFPGRFSGRQFSNSRSEMNVSTLELGDSALYLCASSPTTGANQPQHFGDGTRLSIL.

V usage is TRBV24-1 and J usage is TRBJ1-2; D not resolved. CDR1 is KGHDR and CDR2 is SFDVKD in the germline V gene. This CDR3 spans 13 amino acids. V shed 7 bases and J shed 2 bases, with 10 bases lying between them. CDR3 DNA: TGTGCCACCAGCGCGGACGGAAACTATGGCTACACCTTC. Its translation is CATSADGNYGYTF.

The chain joins TRBV6-6 to TRBJ1-6; D possibly corresponds to TRBD1 (6 bases). Between the trimmed V and J ends, which lost 0 bases and 7 bases, there was a span of 7 bases. From germline, CDR1 is MNHNY and CDR2 SVGAGI (reference sequence). The CDR3 sequence is 14 residues long. The CDR3 DNA sequence: TGTGCCAGCAGTTACTCGGGGACAAATTCACCCCTCCACTTT. Amino acid sequence: CASSYSGTNSPLHF.

In this sample, this clone turned up a few times. The rearrangement joins TRBV5-4 to TRBJ1-6; maybe TRBD1 (5 bases). Per the germline V gene, CDR1 is SGHNT and CDR2 is YYREEE (reference sequence). The CDR3 has 16 residues. Trimming stripped 0 bases from V and 7 bases from J, with 14 bases between. The CDR3 DNA reads as TGTGCCAGCAGCTTGGGGGGACCCAAGTGGAATTCACCCCTCCACTTT. Translated: CASSLGGPKWNSPLHF.

This clone was seen a single time. The chain is built from TRBV18 and TRBJ1-4; D not resolved. Trimming removed 6 bases from V and 7 bases from J, with 12 bases in between. CDR3 length: 13 residues. Germline values: CDR1 KGHSH, CDR2 LQKENI. In DNA, the CDR3 is TGTGCCAGCTCCCAGGTCCCCCTTGAAAAACTGTTTTTT. The encoded protein is CASSQVPLEKLFF.

The V call is TRBV30, the J call TRBJ1-3, with unresolved D. The V end was cut by 2 bases, the J end by 0 bases, with 14 bases between. The CDR3 has 16 amino acids. The germline CDR1 and CDR2 sequences are GTSNPN and SVGIG (reference sequence). CDR3 region: CAWSKYGVYSGNTIYF. CDR3 DNA sequence: TGTGCCTGGAGTAAATATGGGGTCTACTCTGGAAACACCATATATTTT.

The V gene is TRBV3-1 (or the pseudogene TRBV3-2), the J gene TRBJ2-2; no clear D gene. This CDR3 has 12 residues. V was clipped by 6 bases and J by 2 bases, with 4 bases between them. CDR1 is LGHDT and CDR2 is YNNKEL in the germline V gene (reference sequence). This chain's CDR3 is CASSFNTGELFF. CDR3 coding DNA: TGTGCCAGCAGTTTTAACACCGGGGAGCTGTTTTTT.

This clone was seen more than once but under ten times. The chain employs TRBV4-2 and TRBJ2-5; D may be TRBD1 or TRBD2 (6 bases each). From germline, CDR1 is LGHNA and CDR2 YNFKEQ. Trimming cost V 2 bases and J 10 bases, with 17 bases left between them. The CDR3 has 14 residues. Here the CDR3 reads CASSQKGEARGQYF. The CDR3 DNA sequence: TGTGCCAGCAGCCAAAAGGGGGAGGCTCGGGGCCAGTACTTC.